This passage covers 12 T cell receptor beta chains from one sample sequenced in a study of shared clonotypes between healthy human individuals. TCRdb keeps only in-frame clones here, not all; method: immunoSEQ multiplex PCR. This sample has 2 million to 2.5 million clones, with approximately 93% found just once. What was sequenced was naive CD4+ T cells from PBMCs. Subset of the sample: CD45RA+ positively selected. Receptors were obtained from a man younger than 35 in good health. Some clones in this sample may be carry-over from other donors' samples.

The chain is built from TRBV28 and TRBJ2-5, with 8 bases matching TRBD2. This CDR3 comprises 15 residues. After removal of 6 bases from V and 7 bases from J, the junction contained 13 bases not matched to a gene. Looked up from germline, CDR1 is MDHEN and CDR2 is SYDVKM. CDR3 DNA sequence: TGTGCCAGCAGCCCACCCGGACTAGCAATGGGGACCCAGTACTTC. Translated, it gives CASSPPGLAMGTQYF. Based on the CDR3 plus reference TRBV28 and TRBJ2-5, the full variable domain is DVKVTQSSRYLVKRTGEKVFLECVQDMDHENMFWYRQDPGLGLRLIYFSYDVKMKEKGDIPEGYSVSREKKERFSLILESASTNQTSMYLCASSPPGLAMGTQYFGPGTRLLVL.

The V gene is TRBV19, the J gene TRBJ2-7; D gene unclear. V was trimmed by 4 bases and J by 5 bases, leaving 15 bases between them. The V gene's germline CDR1 is LNHDA and CDR2 SQIVND (reference sequence). The CDR3 has 14 amino acids. For the CDR3, the DNA is TGTGCCAGTAGTAGCTCCCTCCGCATGGACGAGCAGTACTTC. This encodes CASSSSLRMDEQYF.

V and J are TRBV7-3 and TRBJ2-1, with a possible D match to TRBD1 (6 bases). This CDR3 is built from 14 residues. The V gene's germline CDR1 is SGHTA and CDR2 FQGTGA. V was cut by 2 bases and J by 5 bases, with 10 bases left in between. CDR3 amino acids: CASSLGGQNNEQFF. The CDR3 nucleotides are TGTGCCAGCAGCTTAGGGGGACAAAACAATGAGCAGTTCTTC.

CDR3 DNA: TGTGCCAGCAGCGTACATAGCGGGAGAAGCTCCTACAATGAGCAGTTCTTC. It specifies CASSVHSGRSSYNEQFF. This chain connects TRBV9 to TRBJ2-1; 9 positions match TRBD2. CDR1 SGDLS and CDR2 YYNGEE come from the germline V gene. Unmatched junction bases numbered 5, after V lost 1 base and J lost 0 bases. The length of the CDR3 is 17 residues.

V usage is TRBV28 and J usage is TRBJ2-7; 8 bases are a match to TRBD2. Germline V gene data show CDR1 as MDHEN and CDR2 as SYDVKM. V gave up 2 bases and J gave up 3 bases; unmatched junction bases: 9. The CDR3 spans 16 residues. The DNA for the CDR3 is TGTGCCAGCAGTTTACAAGCGGGAGCGCTAATCTACGAGCAGTACTTC. Translation: CASSLQAGALIYEQYF.

In DNA form, the CDR3 reads TGTGCCAGCAGCGTAAGCCTAGCGGGATATGTCTACAATGAGCAGTTCTTC. It is translated as CASSVSLAGYVYNEQFF. The chain carries TRBV9 and TRBJ2-1; 9 bases fit TRBD2. Germline V gives CDR1 SGDLS, CDR2 YYNGEE. V lost 1 base to trimming and J lost 3 bases; unmatched junction nucleotides: 8. The CDR3 sequence is 17 residues long.

This chain connects TRBV14 to TRBJ1-2; perhaps TRBD1 as D (5 bases). The CDR3 covers 14 residues. Trimming took off 4 bases at V and 8 bases at J, with 17 bases between the two ends. The germline gives CDR1 SGHDN, CDR2 FVKESK. DNA of the CDR3: TGTGCCAGCAGCCGAACCGGGACCGCTAGGGGCTACACCTTC. Its protein product is CASSRTGTARGYTF.

V is TRBV7-2 and J is TRBJ2-5, with D perhaps matching TRBD1 (6 bases). V lost 3 bases to trimming and J lost 5 bases, with 19 bases between them. CDR1 and CDR2 from the germline V gene are SGHTA and FQGNSA. This CDR3 comprises 16 residues. CDR3 region: CASSLLSTTGSETQYF. CDR3 bases: TGTGCCAGCAGCTTGCTTAGTACAACAGGGAGCGAGACCCAGTACTTC.

Only one count was recorded for this clone. J is TRBJ2-7 and V is TRBV7-2; 9 nucleotides line up with TRBD1. CDR3 size: 15 residues. Germline CDR1 and CDR2: SGHTA and FQGNSA. The trim removed 5 bases at V and 2 bases at J, leaving 7 bases unmatched. CDR3 sequence (DNA): TGTGCCAGCAGCCCTGGACAGGGGCTCACCTACGAGCAGTACTTC. As protein: CASSPGQGLTYEQYF.

DNA for the CDR3: TGTGCCAGCAGGGGACAGGGGATATCTAACTATGGCTACACCTTC. Protein product: CASRGQGISNYGYTF. The V gene is TRBV6-5, the J gene TRBJ1-2; 10 bases align to TRBD1. The CDR3 is 15 amino acids. The V gene end was trimmed by 6 bases and the J gene end by 0 bases; junction bases not matched to a gene: 4. CDR1 is MNHEY, CDR2 SVGAGI, per germline.

The V call is TRBV28, the J call TRBJ1-4, with 7 bases that match TRBD1. CDR1 and CDR2 from the germline V gene are MDHEN and SYDVKM. V dropped 5 bases and J dropped 7; count of bases not matched to a gene: 10. The CDR3 consists of 15 residues. The CDR3 coding sequence is TGTGCCAGCAGTATCCCCAGGGGGATACCTGAAAAACTGTTTTTT. Translation: CASSIPRGIPEKLFF.

To note about this clone: Other DNA sequences in this sample translate to the same CDR3. The genes are TRBV5-1 and TRBJ2-2; tentative D call: TRBD1 (6 bases). The CDR3 consists of 15 residues. The germline V gene encodes CDR1 SGHRS and CDR2 YFSETQ. V lost 4 bases, J lost 3 bases, and 13 bases lay in between. The CDR3 nucleotides are TGCGCCAGCAGCCTGGTGGCAGGGGACACCGGGGAGCTGTTTTTT. Its protein is CASSLVAGDTGELFF.